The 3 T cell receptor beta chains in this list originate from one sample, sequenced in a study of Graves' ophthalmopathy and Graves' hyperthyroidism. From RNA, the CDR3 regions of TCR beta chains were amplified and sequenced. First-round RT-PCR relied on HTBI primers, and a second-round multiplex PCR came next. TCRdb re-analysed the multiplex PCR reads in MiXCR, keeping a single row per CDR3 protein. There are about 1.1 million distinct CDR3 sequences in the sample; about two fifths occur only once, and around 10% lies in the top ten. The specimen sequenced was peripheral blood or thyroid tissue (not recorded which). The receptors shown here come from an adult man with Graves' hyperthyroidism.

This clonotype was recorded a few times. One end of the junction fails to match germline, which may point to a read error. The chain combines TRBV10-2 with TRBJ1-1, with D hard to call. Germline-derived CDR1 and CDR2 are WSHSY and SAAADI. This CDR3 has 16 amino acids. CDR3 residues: CASSELQQPLNTEAFF. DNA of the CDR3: TGTGCCAGCAGTGAGCTCCAACAGCCCCTGAACACTGAAGCTTTCTTT.

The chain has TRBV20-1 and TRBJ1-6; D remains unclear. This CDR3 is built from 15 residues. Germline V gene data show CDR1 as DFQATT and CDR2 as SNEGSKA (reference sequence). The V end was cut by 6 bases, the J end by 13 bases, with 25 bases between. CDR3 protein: CSATPPGRQFQPLHF. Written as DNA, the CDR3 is TGCAGTGCCACCCCCCCCGGTCGCCAGTTTCAGCCCCTCCACTTT.

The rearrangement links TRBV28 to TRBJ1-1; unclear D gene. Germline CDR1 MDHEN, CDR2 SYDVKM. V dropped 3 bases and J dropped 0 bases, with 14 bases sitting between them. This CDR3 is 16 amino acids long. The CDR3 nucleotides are TGTGCCAGCAGTTTTGGTAAGGGCCCCATGAACACTGAAGCTTTCTTT. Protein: CASSFGKGPMNTEAFF. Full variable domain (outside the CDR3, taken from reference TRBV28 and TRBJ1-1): DVKVTQSSRYLVKRTGEKVFLECVQDMDHENMFWYRQDPGLGLRLIYFSYDVKMKEKGDIPEGYSVSREKKERFSLILESASTNQTSMYLCASSFGKGPMNTEAFFGQGTRLTVV.